The clone carrying this TCR beta chain was detected ten times or more. The sample is drawn from a study of regulatory T cells in long-lasting Graves disease. Time point: newly diagnosed GD, antithyroid drugs for less than 3 months. From PBMCs, RNA was extracted and then used to make the TCR library. CDR3 length equals 15 residues. Per germline, CDR1 SGHAT and CDR2 FQNNGV. The germline V and J ends were trimmed by 2 bases and 0 bases, with 8 bases remaining between them. According to the study, TCR beta libraries were built with iRepertoire HTBI primers and CDR3-region Arm-PCR. One entry per CDR3 protein results from TCRdb running MiXCR on the multiplex PCR reads. The sample includes over 200,000 distinct CDR3 sequences, 15% to 20% of them seen just once.

Sequences were derived from peripheral blood mononuclear cells (PBMCs), sampled at new diagnosis, from a patient treated with antithyroid drugs. The sequence was collected from a female donor with Graves disease. This chain connects TRBV11-2 to TRBJ1-5; D may be TRBD1 (6 bases). The CDR3 region has the DNA TGTGCCAGCAGCTTATCAGGGGTTAGCAATCAGCCCCAGCATTTT. Protein sequence: CASSLSGVSNQPQHF. The full variable domain, completed using reference TRBV11-2 and TRBJ1-5, is EAGVAQSPRYKIIEKRQSVAFWCNPISGHATLYWYQQILGQGPKLLIQFQNNGVVDDSQLPKDRFSAERLKGVDSTLKIQPAKLEDSAVYLCASSLSGVSNQPQHFGDGTRLSIL.